The 22 T cell receptor beta chains below all came from one sample that was sequenced in a study of cytomegalovirus exposure and HLA in healthy donors. The PCR contained 60 Vbeta and 13 Jbeta primers. The method was immunoSEQ multiplex PCR; TCRdb's version includes in-frame clones alone and lacks a portion of them. The sample records about 150,000 clones, roughly 85% being singletons. Sequenced: PBMCs. The receptors originated from a male donor in good health and CMV-seronegative.

Here the CDR3 DNA reads TGTGCCAGCAGTTACTCCGGAGTAACTAACTATGGCTACACCTTC. It specifies CASSYSGVTNYGYTF. The gene calls are TRBV6-5 and TRBJ1-2, with D unclear. The CDR3 length is 15 residues. Trimming left V 0 bases short and J 0 bases short, with 8 bases between. CDR1 is MNHEY, CDR2 SVGAGI, per germline.

V usage is TRBV7-2 and J usage is TRBJ2-3; 7 nucleotides line up with TRBD1. Trimming took 1 base from V and 5 from J; bases not matched to a gene: 6. CDR3 length equals 15 residues. Germline V lookup: CDR1 SGHTA, CDR2 FQGNSA. CDR3 residues: CASSLGQGVGDTQYF. The CDR3 region has the DNA TGTGCCAGCAGCTTAGGCCAGGGGGTAGGAGATACGCAGTATTTT.

J is TRBJ2-5 and V is TRBV10-3; a possible D gene is TRBD1 (7 bases). The J call may be mistaken, given a closer DNA end match to TRBJ2-7. Per germline, CDR1 ENHRY and CDR2 SYGVKD. The CDR3 sequence is 14 residues long. Here the CDR3 reads CATTYGGGTYEQYF. Written as DNA, the CDR3 is TGTGCCACCACCTACGGAGGGGGCACCTACGAGCAGTACTTC.

V is TRBV4-1 and J is TRBJ2-3; 8 bases match TRBD2. Trimming cost V 6 bases and J 3 bases; bases outside gene matches: 5. The CDR3 consists of 14 residues. Germline lookup yields CDR1 MGHRA and CDR2 YSYEKL. CDR3 protein: CASSPAGGTDTQYF. The DNA of the CDR3 is TGCGCCAGCAGTCCCGCGGGAGGTACAGATACGCAGTATTTT.

This clone appeared a single time. This chain uses TRBV9 with TRBJ2-3; TRBD2 is a possible D gene (6 bases). CDR1 and CDR2 from the germline V gene are SGDLS and YYNGEE. The CDR3 runs to 15 residues. V was clipped by 0 bases and J by 0 bases, with 8 bases between them. The CDR3 loop is CASSVGGESTDTQYF. DNA for the CDR3: TGTGCCAGCAGCGTAGGGGGGGAGAGCACAGATACGCAGTATTTT.

This clone was observed a handful of times. V is TRBV11-2 and J is TRBJ1-4; TRBD1 is a possible D gene (5 bases). Trimming removed 6 bases at V and 1 base at J, with 15 bases between. The CDR3 runs 16 residues. The germline gives CDR1 SGHAT, CDR2 FQNNGV. The CDR3 loop is CASRWGRGGTNEKLFF. CDR3 coding DNA: TGTGCCAGCAGGTGGGGACGGGGAGGAACTAATGAAAAACTGTTTTTT.

About this clone itself: One end of the junction is discordant with germline, which a read error may explain. The rearrangement joins TRBV7-9 to TRBJ2-3, with TRBD2 as a possible D gene (5 bases). CDR3 length: 16 residues. Germline-derived CDR1 and CDR2 are SEHNR and FQNEAQ (reference sequence). The DNA of the CDR3 is TGTTCCAGCAGCTTACGGGGTTTAAGTGGATCAGATACGCAGTATTTT. Its protein product is CSSSLRGLSGSDTQYF.

This clone has just a few counts. The CDR3 DNA reads TGCAGCGTTGAGAGGGGACTTACGGGTGGCTACACCTTC. Translating gives CSVERGLTGGYTF. The V gene is TRBV29-1, the J gene TRBJ1-2, with D possibly being TRBD1 (5 bases). The CDR3 runs to 13 residues. CDR1 is SQVTM, CDR2 ANQGSEA, per germline. V was trimmed by 3 bases and J by 7 bases, leaving 15 bases between them.

In DNA form, the CDR3 reads TGTGCCAGCAGTTGGGACAGGGAATCACCCCTCCACTTT. Its translation is CASSWDRESPLHF. The chain combines TRBV6-5 with TRBJ1-6, with 9 positions matching TRBD1. Germline assignment: CDR1 MNHEY and CDR2 SVGAGI. CDR3 size: 13 residues. With 4 bases clipped from V and 10 bases from J, the junction kept 2 bases outside the gene matches.

The V gene is TRBV11-3, the J gene TRBJ2-3; 10 nucleotides agree with TRBD2. V lost 2 bases and J lost 4; bases outside the gene matches: 9. CDR1 is SGHNT and CDR2 is YENEEA in the germline V gene. The CDR3 is 17 amino acids. The CDR3 bases are TGTGCCAGCAGCTTAAGCCCTAGCGGGGGCCTCCCAGATACGCAGTATTTT. Its protein product is CASSLSPSGGLPDTQYF.

This clone was detected only once. V gene TRBV6-6 combines with J gene TRBJ2-3; tentative D call: TRBD2 (5 bases). CDR3 length equals 15 residues. The V gene's germline CDR1 is MNHNY and CDR2 SVGAGI (reference sequence). Trimming left V 7 bases short and J 2 bases short, with 16 bases between. The DNA for the CDR3 is TGTGCCAGCACCCCCAGAGGGCAGACCACAGATACGCAGTATTTT. Amino acid sequence: CASTPRGQTTDTQYF.

CDR3 residues: CASSYSTGIEETQYF. The CDR3 DNA follows: TGTGCCAGCAGTTACTCTACGGGTATCGAAGAGACCCAGTACTTC. The V call is TRBV6-5, the J call TRBJ2-5; no definite D call. V gave up 0 bases and J gave up 3 bases, with 11 bases separating them. The V gene's germline CDR1 is MNHEY and CDR2 SVGAGI. The CDR3 covers 15 residues.

This clone occurred once. The chain employs TRBV7-6 and TRBJ1-5; TRBD1 aligns across 9 bases. Trimming took 5 bases from V and 6 from J; bases not matched to a gene: 8. The V gene's germline CDR1 is SGHVS and CDR2 FNYEAQ. This CDR3 contains 15 residues. CDR3 sequence (DNA): TGTGCCAGCAGCCAGGGACAGGGCCTCGGTCAGCCCCAGCATTTT. Translation: CASSQGQGLGQPQHF.

This sequence joins TRBV7-3 and TRBJ1-1; 7 nucleotides match TRBD1. The CDR3 runs to 14 residues. V was clipped by 5 bases and J by 7 bases; unmatched bases: 10. From germline, CDR1 is SGHTA and CDR2 FQGTGA. Written as DNA, the CDR3 is TGTGCCAGCAGCACCACCGGACAGGCCGTTGAAGCTTTCTTT. Residues: CASSTTGQAVEAFF.

This chain connects TRBV19 to TRBJ2-1; 10 bases are a match to TRBD2. Germline CDR1 LNHDA, CDR2 SQIVND (reference sequence). The V and J ends lost 7 bases and 0 bases, in that order; junction bases with no gene match: 3. This CDR3 is 15 amino acids long. The CDR3 DNA is TGTGCCAGTACCCGACTAGCGGGCTCCTACAATGAGCAGTTCTTC. Translated: CASTRLAGSYNEQFF.

This clone was seen only a few times. The V call is TRBV6-6, the J call TRBJ1-1, with D unresolved. The V end lost 9 bases, the J end lost 1 base, and 9 bases lay between the germline ends. CDR3 length equals 12 residues. Germline V gene data show CDR1 as MNHNY and CDR2 as SVGAGI (reference sequence). CDR3 bases: TGTGCCAGTCACAGACAGAACACTGAAGCTTTCTTT. The encoded protein is CASHRQNTEAFF.

The V call is TRBV14, the J call TRBJ1-6; 7 nucleotides align to TRBD1. J lost 6 bases, V lost 0 bases, and 5 bases had no gene match. Germline V lookup: CDR1 SGHDN, CDR2 FVKESK. The CDR3 is 16 residues long. This CDR3 is CASSQDRNRGNSPLHF. Written as DNA, the CDR3 is TGTGCCAGCAGCCAAGATCGAAACAGGGGTAATTCACCCCTCCACTTT.

The J gene is TRBJ1-1, the V gene TRBV10-3, with D possibly being TRBD1 (5 bases). The CDR3 is 13 amino acids. Trimming stripped 9 bases from V and 3 bases from J, with 14 bases between. Germline CDR1 is ENHRY and CDR2 is SYGVKD. The CDR3 DNA reads as TGTGCCATTAGGGGTGTAGGGGACACTGAAGCTTTCTTT. This encodes CAIRGVGDTEAFF.

This clone appeared a single time. This chain uses TRBV2 with TRBJ2-7, with D tentatively TRBD1 (7 bases). Germline CDR1 reads SNHLY; CDR2 reads FYNNEI. The length of the CDR3 is 16 residues. Trimming took 2 bases from V and 2 from J, leaving 16 bases between them. The CDR3 coding sequence is TGTGCCAGCAGTGAACTTGGGGGGACAGCCGCCTACGAGCAGTACTTC. Its translation: CASSELGGTAAYEQYF.

The chain carries TRBV2 and TRBJ2-5, with D perhaps matching TRBD1 (5 bases). Per germline, CDR1 SNHLY and CDR2 FYNNEI. Trimming left V 9 bases short and J 5 bases short, with 19 bases between. The CDR3 spans 14 residues. Written as DNA, the CDR3 is TGTGCCAGTCGAACGGGCTCTAAGGGGGAGACCCAGTACTTC. Amino acids: CASRTGSKGETQYF. Complete variable domain (other parts from reference TRBV2 and TRBJ2-5): EPEVTQTPSHQVTQMGQEVILRCVPISNHLYFYWYRQILGQKVEFLVSFYNNEISEKSEIFDDQFSVERPDGSNFTLKIRSTKLEDSAMYFCASRTGSKGETQYFGPGTRLLVL.

V gene TRBV7-3 combines with J gene TRBJ2-1; 15 nucleotides line up with TRBD2. From germline, CDR1 is SGHTA and CDR2 FQGTGA. This CDR3 comprises 15 residues. The ends lost 4 bases at V and 7 bases at J; junction bases unmatched: 2. The CDR3 region has the DNA TGTGCCAGCAGCTCCGGGACTAGCGGGGGGAATGAGCAGTTCTTC. Its translation: CASSSGTSGGNEQFF.

This chain uses TRBV7-9 with TRBJ1-5; D might be TRBD1 (6 bases). The germline V and J ends were trimmed by 2 bases and 2 bases, with 10 bases remaining between them. The CDR3 extends over 15 amino acids. The V gene's germline CDR1 is SEHNR and CDR2 FQNEAQ (reference sequence). This CDR3 reads CASSLSGDGNQPQHF. The CDR3 DNA reads TGTGCCAGCAGCTTATCAGGGGACGGCAATCAGCCCCAGCATTTT.